The entry below describes one T cell receptor beta chain. The sample originates from a study of blood T cell repertoires in COVID-19. TCRdb's table, derived via immunoSEQ multiplex PCR, lists solely in-frame clones and lacks some. The repertoire holds about 440,000 clones, with 90% as singletons. The CDR3 has 17 residues. With 6 bases removed from V and 1 base from J, the gap between germline ends came to 19 bases. The germline CDR1 and CDR2 sequences are LNHDA and SQIVND (reference sequence). The sequence was obtained from a young man who had recovered from COVID-19. The rearrangement uses TRBV19 and TRBJ1-5; D gene uncertain. The sample comprised PBMCs or T cells enriched from blood (not recorded which). The CDR3 here is CASSRPPRDGSNQPQHF. CDR3 DNA: TGTGCCAGTAGCAGACCACCACGGGATGGGAGCAATCAGCCCCAGCATTTT.